The 9 T cell receptor beta chains given below trace back to one sample, sequenced in a study of blood T cell repertoires in COVID-19. Data came from immunoSEQ multiplex PCR; TCRdb stores just in-frame clones and leaves some out. The data show more than 150,000 clones, around 85% seen once. The sequencing input was peripheral blood. These receptors were obtained from a man aged 65 to 85 with active or convalescent COVID-19.

The V call is TRBV5-4, the J call TRBJ2-3; D not certain. V was trimmed by 0 bases and J by 0 bases, leaving 11 bases between them. Germline assignment: CDR1 SGHNT and CDR2 YYREEE (reference sequence). The CDR3 runs 16 residues. The CDR3 sequence: CASSLAKLSSTDTQYF. CDR3 in DNA: TGTGCCAGCAGCTTGGCCAAGCTATCTAGCACAGATACGCAGTATTTT. Variable domain in full (rest from reference TRBV5-4 and TRBJ2-3): ETGVTQSPTHLIKTRGQQVTLRCSSQSGHNTVSWYQQALGQGPQFIFQYYREEENGRGNFPPRFSGLQFPNYSSELNVNALELDDSALYLCASSLAKLSSTDTQYFGPGTRLTVL.

The V and J genes are TRBV2 and TRBJ1-2, with D unclear. Per germline, CDR1 SNHLY and CDR2 FYNNEI. The CDR3 runs 15 residues. V was pared by 3 bases and J by 6 bases, with 17 bases between. CDR3 in amino acids: CASSEWQTRMDGYTF. The CDR3 region has the DNA TGTGCCAGCAGTGAGTGGCAGACTCGGATGGATGGCTACACCTTC.

The chain carries TRBV11-3 and TRBJ2-7; 7 bases match TRBD1. Losses at the gene ends were 1 base for V and 1 base for J; bases not matched to a gene: 7. The CDR3 contains 16 residues. CDR1 is SGHNT, CDR2 YENEEA, per germline. The CDR3 DNA sequence: TGTGCCAGCAGCTTAGGAGGGACAGATTTATCCTACGAGCAGTACTTC. It encodes CASSLGGTDLSYEQYF.

This rearrangement joins TRBV7-9 to TRBJ2-2; 7 bases align to TRBD1. Germline-derived CDR1 and CDR2 are SEHNR and FQNEAQ (reference sequence). This CDR3 is 14 amino acids long. After removal of 2 bases from V and 6 bases from J, the junction contained 3 bases not matched to a gene. The CDR3 region is CASSLLQGAGELFF. In DNA form, the CDR3 reads TGTGCCAGCAGCTTACTGCAGGGGGCCGGGGAGCTGTTTTTT.

The V and J genes are TRBV5-1 and TRBJ1-4; no definite D call. V shed 3 bases and J shed 0 bases, with 6 bases lying between them. The length of the CDR3 is 14 residues. CDR1 and CDR2 from the germline V gene are SGHRS and YFSETQ. CDR3 loop: CASSSTATNEKLFF. The CDR3 coding sequence is TGCGCCAGCAGCTCCACTGCAACTAATGAAAAACTGTTTTTT.

CDR3 region: CAWSVLQLAGVEQYF. Written as DNA, the CDR3 is TGTGCCTGGAGTGTACTCCAACTAGCGGGGGTCGAGCAGTACTTC. J is TRBJ2-7 and V is TRBV30; the match to TRBD2 covers 11 bases. J gave up 6 bases and V 0 bases, and 7 bases lay outside the gene matches. CDR3 length equals 15 residues. Germline lookup yields CDR1 GTSNPN and CDR2 SVGIG (reference sequence). The full variable domain, rest sourced from reference TRBV30 and TRBJ2-7, is SQTIHQWPATLVQPVGSPLSLECTVEGTSNPNLYWYRQAAGRGLQLLFYSVGIGQISSEVPQNLSASRPQDRQFILSSKKLLLSDSGFYLCAWSVLQLAGVEQYFGPGTRLTVT.

The chain is built from TRBV7-9 and TRBJ1-4; tentatively, D is TRBD1 (6 bases). The CDR3 runs to 17 residues. Trimming pared 5 bases from V and 8 bases from J, leaving 24 bases between. The V gene's germline CDR1 is SEHNR and CDR2 FQNEAQ (reference sequence). The CDR3 loop reads CASSRSIGGAIGEKLFF. The CDR3 coding sequence is TGTGCCAGCAGCCGTTCCATCGGGGGGGCCATTGGAGAAAAACTGTTTTTT.

This clone came up a few times. The gene calls are TRBV30 and TRBJ1-1; D is possibly TRBD1 (5 bases). Trimming pared 3 bases from V and 3 bases from J, leaving 23 bases between. Looked up from germline, CDR1 is GTSNPN and CDR2 is SVGIG (reference sequence). This CDR3 comprises 17 residues. The CDR3 sequence: CAWRGGGFKRQDTEAFF. For the CDR3, the DNA is TGTGCCTGGAGGGGGGGAGGGTTTAAGAGGCAGGACACTGAAGCTTTCTTT.

The rearrangement uses TRBV5-1 and TRBJ2-3, with 8 nucleotides matching TRBD2. Germline-derived CDR1 and CDR2 are SGHRS and YFSETQ. J gave up 7 bases and V 4 bases, and 11 bases lay outside the gene matches. The CDR3 has 15 residues. This CDR3 reads CASSPGLGPRHTQYF. The CDR3 nucleotides are TGCGCCAGCAGCCCGGGACTAGGCCCCCGACATACGCAGTATTTT.